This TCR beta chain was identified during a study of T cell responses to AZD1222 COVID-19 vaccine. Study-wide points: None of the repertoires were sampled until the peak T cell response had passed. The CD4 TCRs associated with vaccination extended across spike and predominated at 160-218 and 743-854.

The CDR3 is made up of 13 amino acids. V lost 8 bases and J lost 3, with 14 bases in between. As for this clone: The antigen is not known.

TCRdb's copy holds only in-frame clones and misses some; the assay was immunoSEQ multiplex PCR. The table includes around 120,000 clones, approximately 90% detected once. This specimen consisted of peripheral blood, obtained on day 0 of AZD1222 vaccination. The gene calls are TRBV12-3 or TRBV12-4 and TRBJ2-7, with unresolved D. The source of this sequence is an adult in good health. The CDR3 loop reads CASSKGSFYEQYF. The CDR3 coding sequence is TGTGCCAGCTCAAAGGGCAGTTTCTACGAGCAGTACTTC.